The present T cell receptor beta chain was sequenced within a study of shared clonotypes between healthy human individuals. There were no recent acute infections or vaccinations among the donors, who were healthy HIV-negative adults. Here immunoSEQ multiplex PCR was the method, and the copy in TCRdb shows in-frame clones only, minus some. The sample has about 490,000 clones; around three quarters are singletons. CDR3 length: 13 residues. CDR1 is SGHNT, CDR2 YENEEA, per germline. Trimming cost V 7 bases and J 7 bases; bases outside gene matches: 9. This rearrangement joins TRBV11-3 to TRBJ1-2; 7 bases line up with TRBD1. This clonotype was sampled from a woman between 35 and 50 years old in good health. Some clones in this sample may be carry-over from other donors' samples. Sequenced: PBMCs. The CDR3 sequence: CASNRQGEGGYTF. In DNA form, the CDR3 reads TGTGCCAGCAACCGACAGGGAGAGGGTGGCTACACCTTC.